Listed below are T cell receptor beta chains from one sample, sequenced in a study of siplizumab effects on memory and regulatory T cells. Sequencing used immunoSEQ multiplex PCR; TCRdb keeps in-frame clones, though not all of them. The sample has about 94,000 clones; nearly 95% are singletons. What was sequenced was non-Treg CD4+ T cells sorted from blood. These TCRs come from a human donor in good health. Both conserved end residues are part of each CDR3. A D gene is named only where the DNA matches it firmly. Clone size is given for some rows only: seen once, a few or many times, or a class if the clone is expanded.

J: TRBJ2-5; size: -; V: TRBV5-4; D: -; CDR3: CASGNRAAQETQYF; DNA: TGTGCCAGCGGAAATCGGGCGGCGCAAGAGACCCAGTACTTC
J: TRBJ1-4; size: -; V: TRBV30; D: -; CDR3: CAWTLGHNNEKLFF; DNA: TGTGCCTGGACCCTAGGACATAATAATGAAAAACTGTTTTTT
J: TRBJ2-1; size: -; V: TRBV6-5; D: -; CDR3: CASSYRRQGGNEQFF; DNA: TGTGCCAGCAGTTACCGGAGACAGGGAGGCAATGAGCAGTTCTTC
J: TRBJ2-1; size: -; V: TRBV5-1; D: -; CDR3: CASSPTNKGEQFF; DNA: TGCGCCAGCAGCCCGACAAATAAAGGTGAGCAGTTCTTC
J: TRBJ2-7; size: -; V: TRBV7-6; D: -; CDR3: CASSLAVLGVHEQYF; DNA: TGTGCCAGCAGCTTAGCCGTGCTGGGGGTCCACGAGCAGTACTTC
J: TRBJ1-4; size: -; V: TRBV25-1; D: -; CDR3: CASSPQSSVNEKLFF; DNA: TGTGCCAGCAGTCCCCAGAGCTCTGTCAATGAAAAACTGTTTTTT
J: TRBJ2-7; size: -; V: TRBV10-3; D: TRBD2; CDR3: CATGGAGGPGEQYF; DNA: TGTGCCACCGGAGGGGCGGGAGGGCCAGGCGAGCAGTACTTC
J: TRBJ2-5; size: once; V: TRBV7-2; D: TRBD2; CDR3: CASSLALAGGPGETQYF; DNA: TGTGCCAGCAGCTTAGCGCTAGCGGGAGGGCCAGGGGAGACCCAGTACTTC
J: TRBJ2-1; size: -; V: TRBV7-9; D: TRBD1; CDR3: CASSPKGANEQFF; DNA: TGTGCCAGCAGCCCGAAGGGGGCGAATGAGCAGTTCTTC
J: TRBJ1-4; size: -; V: TRBV7-9; D: -; CDR3: CASSLVTTGRGFEKLFF; DNA: TGTGCCAGCAGCTTAGTAACCACAGGGAGAGGGTTCGAAAAACTGTTTTTT
J: TRBJ1-1; size: once; V: TRBV11-3; D: -; CDR3: CASRANTEAFF; DNA: TGTGCCAGCAGGGCGAACACTGAAGCTTTCTTT
J: TRBJ1-1; size: -; V: TRBV18; D: -; CDR3: CASSPQVAEAFF; DNA: TGTGCCAGCTCACCTCAGGTGGCTGAAGCTTTCTTT
J: TRBJ2-1; size: -; V: TRBV4-2; D: -; CDR3: CASSQENTRRNNEQFF; DNA: TGTGCCAGCAGCCAAGAGAACACTAGGAGGAACAATGAGCAGTTCTTC
J: TRBJ2-5; size: -; V: TRBV5-4; D: TRBD2; CDR3: CASSIPTSGGQETQYF; DNA: TGTGCCAGCAGCATACCGACTAGCGGGGGACAAGAGACCCAGTACTTC
J: TRBJ1-1; size: -; V: TRBV6-6; D: TRBD1; CDR3: CASSWGTGMNTEAFF; DNA: TGTGCCAGCAGTTGGGGGACAGGAATGAACACTGAAGCTTTCTTT
J: TRBJ1-4; size: -; V: TRBV15; D: -; CDR3: CATSGPGEKLFF; DNA: TGTGCCACCAGCGGCCCAGGGGAAAAACTGTTTTTT
J: TRBJ2-3; size: once; V: TRBV4-3; D: TRBD1; CDR3: CASSQDGQGNADTQYF; DNA: TGCGCCAGCAGCCAAGATGGACAGGGGAACGCAGATACGCAGTATTTT
J: TRBJ1-6; size: -; V: TRBV9; D: -; CDR3: CASSPNERNSPLHF; DNA: TGTGCCAGCAGCCCGAATGAGAGAAATTCACCCCTCCACTTT
J: TRBJ1-6; size: -; V: TRBV4-1; D: -; CDR3: CASRPSITNSPLHF; DNA: TGCGCCAGCAGACCCAGTATTACTAATTCACCCCTCCACTTT
J: TRBJ1-2; size: -; V: TRBV6-5; D: TRBD1; CDR3: CASSSRDRGYTF; DNA: TGTGCCAGCAGTTCCAGGGACAGGGGCTACACCTTC
J: TRBJ2-2; size: -; V: TRBV12-2; D: -; CDR3: CASRPGTSGSAWTGELFF; DNA: TGTGCAAGTCGCCCTGGGACTAGCGGGAGCGCGTGGACCGGGGAGCTGTTTTTT
J: TRBJ2-7; size: -; V: TRBV6-5; D: TRBD1; CDR3: CASTWPDRGYEQYF; DNA: TGTGCCAGCACCTGGCCAGACAGGGGCTACGAGCAGTACTTC
J: TRBJ2-3; size: -; V: TRBV10-1; D: -; CDR3: CASSEVVAPSTDTQYF; DNA: TGCGCCAGCAGTGAGGTAGTAGCTCCTAGCACAGATACGCAGTATTTT
J: TRBJ1-1; size: -; V: TRBV10-3; D: -; CDR3: CAIRGGELVEAFF; DNA: TGTGCCATCAGGGGCGGGGAGCTCGTTGAAGCTTTCTTT
J: TRBJ2-7; size: -; V: TRBV7-3; D: -; CDR3: CASSLQGGDTYEQYF; DNA: TGTGCCAGCAGCTTACAGGGGGGTGATACCTACGAGCAGTACTTC
J: TRBJ2-3; size: -; V: TRBV4-1; D: TRBD2; CDR3: CASSQGLAGGAHYTQYF; DNA: TGCGCCAGCAGCCAAGGGTTAGCGGGGGGGGCCCATTACACGCAGTATTTT
J: TRBJ2-7; size: -; V: TRBV27; D: TRBD2; CDR3: CASSSGLAISSYEQYF; DNA: TGTGCCAGCAGTTCCGGACTAGCGATAAGCTCCTACGAGCAGTACTTC
J: TRBJ2-5; size: -; V: TRBV6-5; D: -; CDR3: CASRGGGETQYF; DNA: TGTGCCAGCCGTGGGGGAGGAGAGACCCAGTACTTC
J: TRBJ2-7; size: -; V: TRBV19; D: TRBD1; CDR3: CASSKTGTYEQYF; DNA: TGTGCCAGTAGTAAGACAGGGACCTACGAGCAGTACTTC
J: TRBJ2-3; size: -; V: TRBV7-3; D: -; CDR3: CASRPGSTDTQYF; DNA: TGTGCCAGCAGACCCGGGAGCACAGATACGCAGTATTTT
J: TRBJ1-5; size: -; V: TRBV4-1; D: -; CDR3: CASSQGVGRGNQPQHF; DNA: TGCGCCAGCAGCCAAGGGGTGGGCCGGGGCAATCAGCCCCAGCATTTT
J: TRBJ1-1; size: -; V: TRBV19; D: TRBD1; CDR3: CASSIAPGGTEAFF; DNA: TGTGCCAGTAGTATAGCCCCAGGGGGGACTGAAGCTTTCTTT
J: TRBJ1-2; size: -; V: TRBV10-3; D: -; CDR3: CALQDSSNYGYTF; DNA: TGTGCCCTTCAAGACAGTTCTAACTATGGCTACACCTTC
J: TRBJ1-3; size: once; V: TRBV2; D: TRBD1; CDR3: CASSASRGPGNTIYF; DNA: TGTGCCAGCAGCGCCAGCAGGGGGCCTGGAAACACCATATATTTT
J: TRBJ1-2; size: -; V: TRBV6-6; D: -; CDR3: CASSYPLRGGGYGYTF; DNA: TGTGCCAGCAGTTACCCCCTCCGAGGGGGTGGCTATGGCTACACCTTC
J: TRBJ1-4; size: -; V: TRBV6-5; D: -; CDR3: CASSYGPTNEKLFF; DNA: TGTGCCAGCAGTTACGGTCCGACTAATGAAAAACTGTTTTTT